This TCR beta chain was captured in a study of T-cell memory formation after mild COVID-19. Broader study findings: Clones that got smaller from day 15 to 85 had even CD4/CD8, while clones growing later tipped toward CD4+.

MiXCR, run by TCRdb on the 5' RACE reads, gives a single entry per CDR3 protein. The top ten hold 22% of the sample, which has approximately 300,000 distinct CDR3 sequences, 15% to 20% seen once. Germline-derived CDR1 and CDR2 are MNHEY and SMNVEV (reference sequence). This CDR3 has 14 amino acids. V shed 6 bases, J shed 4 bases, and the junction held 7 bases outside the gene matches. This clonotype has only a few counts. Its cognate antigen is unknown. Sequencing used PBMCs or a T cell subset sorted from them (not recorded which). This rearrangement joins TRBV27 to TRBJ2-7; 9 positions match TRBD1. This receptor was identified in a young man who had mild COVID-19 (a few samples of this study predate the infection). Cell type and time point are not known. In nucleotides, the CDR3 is TGTGCCAGCAGGAAACAGGGGGCGTCGTACGAGCAGTACTTC. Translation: CASRKQGASYEQYF.